The 11 T cell receptor beta chains listed next were all sequenced from one sample in a study of PD-L1 blockade in urothelial cancer. The assay was immunoSEQ multiplex PCR, and TCRdb's table has in-frame clones only and misses some. The sample includes 70,000 or so clones, roughly 89% of them seen just once. Source: PBMCs, taken around atezolizumab (anti-PD-L1) treatment. These receptors were collected from a man aged 60 to 75 with urothelial cancer.

The chain has TRBV27 and TRBJ1-2; 10 nucleotides match TRBD1. V dropped 6 bases and J dropped 2; count of bases not matched to a gene: 3. The germline gives CDR1 MNHEY, CDR2 SMNVEV (reference sequence). The CDR3 totals 14 residues. CDR3 protein: CASSQGQGNYGYTF. Written as DNA, the CDR3 is TGTGCCAGCAGCCAGGGACAGGGGAACTATGGCTACACCTTC.

The rearrangement links TRBV28 to TRBJ2-1; TRBD2 aligns across 13 bases. This CDR3 region has 15 residues. Trimming took 7 bases from V and 7 from J; bases not matched to a gene: 7. Per germline, CDR1 MDHEN and CDR2 SYDVKM. CDR3 sequence reads: CASMPGTSGINEQFF. CDR3 DNA sequence: TGTGCCAGCATGCCCGGGACTAGCGGGATAAATGAGCAGTTCTTC.

The chain uses TRBV9 and TRBJ2-7; D is perhaps TRBD2 (6 bases). The CDR3 contains 14 residues. V dropped 4 bases and J dropped 6 bases, with 17 bases sitting between them. The germline V gene encodes CDR1 SGDLS and CDR2 YYNGEE. CDR3 residues: CASSRGTLNSEQYF. The CDR3 DNA reads TGTGCCAGCAGCCGCGGGACTTTGAACTCCGAGCAGTACTTC.

V gene TRBV18 combines with J gene TRBJ1-4; D is possibly TRBD1 (6 bases). Looked up from germline, CDR1 is KGHSH and CDR2 is LQKENI. The ends were cut back, 3 bases at V and 10 bases at J, with 12 bases in the middle. The CDR3 has 13 residues. The CDR3 nucleotides are TGTGCCAGCTCACCGGCAGGGGAAGGAAAACTGTTTTTT. Residues: CASSPAGEGKLFF.

The rearrangement uses TRBV10-3 and TRBJ1-1, with D unresolved. This CDR3 region has 13 residues. Germline CDR1 reads ENHRY; CDR2 reads SYGVKD. V shed 4 bases and J shed 1 base, with 7 bases lying between them. Here the CDR3 reads CAISVEPNTEAFF. The CDR3 DNA is TGTGCCATCAGTGTAGAACCGAACACTGAAGCTTTCTTT.

This chain links TRBV5-1 with TRBJ2-5, with a possible D match to TRBD2 (5 bases). From germline, CDR1 is SGHRS and CDR2 YFSETQ. The V gene lost 0 bases and the J gene lost 3 bases, with 9 bases spanning the gap. The CDR3 is 14 amino acids. The CDR3 here is CASSLGSAEETQYF. The CDR3 bases are TGCGCCAGCAGCTTGGGGTCAGCGGAAGAGACCCAGTACTTC.

The V call is TRBV19, the J call TRBJ1-5; 9 bases line up with TRBD1. The CDR3 covers 15 residues. The V and J ends lost 6 bases and 4 bases, in that order; junction bases with no gene match: 7. The V gene's germline CDR1 is LNHDA and CDR2 SQIVND (reference sequence). CDR3 sequence (DNA): TGTGCCAGTAGGGCGGACAGGGGATTAAATCAGCCCCAGCATTTT. It encodes CASRADRGLNQPQHF.

V gene TRBV25-1 combines with J gene TRBJ2-7; the match to TRBD1 covers 10 bases. J gave up 6 bases and V 4 bases, and 6 bases lay outside the gene matches. The CDR3 extends over 14 amino acids. Germline lookup yields CDR1 MGHDK and CDR2 SYGVNS. CDR3 DNA: TGTGCCAGCAGTGCCGACAGGGGGCTGGCCGAGCAGTACTTC. This gives the protein CASSADRGLAEQYF.

The gene calls are TRBV11-3 and TRBJ2-5; TRBD1 matches 7 bases. Germline assignment: CDR1 SGHNT and CDR2 YENEEA. Unmatched junction bases numbered 8, after V lost 8 bases and J lost 5 bases. The CDR3 is 13 amino acids. For the CDR3, the DNA is TGTGCCAGCTCGACAGGGTATTCGGAGACCCAGTACTTC. Translated: CASSTGYSETQYF.

V gene TRBV15 combines with J gene TRBJ1-2, with D tentatively TRBD1 (5 bases). The CDR3 spans 15 residues. Germline lookup yields CDR1 LNHNV and CDR2 YYDKDF (reference sequence). V shed 3 bases and J shed 8 bases, with 19 bases lying between them. The DNA of the CDR3 is TGTGCCACCAGCAGGGACATCGGATCTGTAAAGGGCTACACCTTC. Translated, it gives CATSRDIGSVKGYTF.

This clone was observed a handful of times. The V call is TRBV25-1, the J call TRBJ1-1; 7 positions match TRBD1. Germline assignment: CDR1 MGHDK and CDR2 SYGVNS. After removal of 9 bases from V and 11 bases from J, the junction contained 12 bases not matched to a gene. This CDR3 contains 12 residues. The CDR3 protein is CARRTGPLGAFF. DNA of the CDR3: TGTGCCAGGAGGACAGGCCCACTCGGGGCTTTCTTT.